The T cell receptor (beta chain) described here comes from a study of technical replicates of blood from a handful of donors. This table comes from immunoSEQ multiplex PCR, and its TCRdb copy is limited to in-frame clones, with some not included. The sample includes more than 90,000 clones, 90% to 95% seen only once; the top ten take around 0.35%. The CDR3 covers 21 residues. J gave up 2 bases and V 0 bases, and 16 bases lay outside the gene matches. CDR1 and CDR2 from the germline V gene are MNHEY and SMNVEV (reference sequence). This chain uses TRBV27 with TRBJ2-3; 11 bases are shared with TRBD2. Sequenced sample: T cells isolated from PBMCs. This receptor was identified in a human donor in good health. The CDR3 loop reads CASSLSAGFGTSGSLTDTQYF. The CDR3 DNA reads as TGTGCCAGCAGTTTATCAGCGGGATTTGGGACTAGCGGTTCCCTCACAGATACGCAGTATTTT.